The 25 T cell receptor beta chains in this list originate from one sample, sequenced in a study of post-analysis software for immune sequencing data. Study-wide results and limits: About 5 TRBV segments appeared more often in patients than in controls, and TRBV5-6, TRBV5-1 and TRBV20-1 were among these.

For these TCRs, the target antigens are not known. Unique molecular identifiers featured in each of the TCR beta cDNA libraries. TCRdb used MiXCR to reprocess the PCR reads, holding one entry per CDR3 protein. This sample has approximately 400,000 distinct CDR3 sequences, with approximately 38% found just once. Sequencing was done on a sample of blood. Every receptor here comes from a girl aged 5-17 years with multiple sclerosis.

This clonotype was counted a few times. The genes are TRBV7-8 and TRBJ2-1; D unresolved. Trimming took off 4 bases at V and 5 bases at J, with 12 bases between the two ends. Per the germline V gene, CDR1 is SGHVS and CDR2 is FQNEAQ. This CDR3 spans 14 amino acids. The CDR3 reads CASSSVLGNNEQFF. The CDR3 DNA is TGTGCCAGCAGCTCGGTCCTGGGTAACAATGAGCAGTTCTTC.

The chain links TRBV11-1 to TRBJ1-1; tentatively, D is TRBD1 (6 bases). CDR1 is SGHAT and CDR2 is FQDESV in the germline V gene (reference sequence). The CDR3 is 14 amino acids. The germline V and J ends were trimmed by 1 base and 4 bases, with 10 bases remaining between them. CDR3 in DNA: TGTGCCAGCAGCTTAGAAGAGGGGGGCACTGAAGCTTTCTTT. Translated: CASSLEEGGTEAFF.

The chain has TRBV2 and TRBJ1-4; no clear D. This CDR3 is built from 12 residues. Per germline, CDR1 SNHLY and CDR2 FYNNEI. V was pared by 6 bases and J by 5 bases, with 7 bases between. The CDR3 DNA sequence: TGTGCCAGCAGGGGAGGCAATGAAAAACTGTTTTTT. Translating it yields CASRGGNEKLFF. The entire variable domain, with the rest obtained from reference TRBV2 and TRBJ1-4, is as follows: EPEVTQTPSHQVTQMGQEVILRCVPISNHLYFYWYRQILGQKVEFLVSFYNNEISEKSEIFDDQFSVERPDGSNFTLKIRSTKLEDSAMYFCASRGGNEKLFFGSGTQLSVL.

The chain carries TRBV27 and TRBJ2-7, with D possibly matching TRBD1 (6 bases). The V gene's germline CDR1 is MNHEY and CDR2 SMNVEV (reference sequence). This CDR3 has 15 amino acids. V was shortened by 0 bases and J by 6 bases, with 15 bases between the two germline ends. CDR3 sequence: CASSLSVNRVIEQYF. As DNA, the CDR3 is TGTGCCAGCAGTTTATCGGTCAACAGGGTGATCGAGCAGTACTTC.

V and J are TRBV12-3 or TRBV12-4 and TRBJ2-7; possible D gene TRBD2, 6 bases. The CDR3 extends over 18 amino acids. V lost 5 bases to trimming and J lost 0 bases, with 23 bases between them. CDR3 DNA sequence: TGTGCCAGCAGTCTCTGGGGCTCACCGACGGGAGACTCCTACGAGCAGTACTTC. Protein product: CASSLWGSPTGDSYEQYF.

The gene calls are TRBV12-3 or TRBV12-4 and TRBJ1-4; D remains unclear. Trimming left V 5 bases short and J 7 bases short, with 5 bases between. The CDR3 is 11 residues long. The CDR3 DNA is TGTGCCAGCAGTACGGGTGAAAAACTGTTTTTT. The encoded protein is CASSTGEKLFF.

This rearrangement joins TRBV5-1 to TRBJ2-2, with 8 nucleotides matching TRBD1. The V and J ends lost 1 base and 6 bases, in that order; junction bases with no gene match: 8. The length of the CDR3 is 16 residues. Per germline, CDR1 SGHRS and CDR2 YFSETQ. CDR3 DNA sequence: TGCGCCAGCAGCTTGACCCCAGGGGGCGGAGCCGGGGAGCTGTTTTTT. Protein: CASSLTPGGGAGELFF.

This clonotype was recorded a few times. The chain recombines TRBV7-9 with TRBJ2-5; D ambiguous. V gave up 2 bases and J gave up 4 bases, with 14 bases separating them. Germline CDR1 SEHNR, CDR2 FQNEAQ (reference sequence). The CDR3 totals 15 residues. CDR3 in DNA: TGTGCCAGCAGCTTAACCTCCTCGCTGGGAGAGACCCAGTACTTC. It codes for CASSLTSSLGETQYF. Looking up the rest from reference TRBV7-9 and TRBJ2-5 gives the full variable domain: DTGVSQNPRHKITKRGQNVTFRCDPISEHNRLYWYRQTLGQGPEFLTYFQNEAQLEKSRLLSDRFSAERPKGSFSTLEIQRTEQGDSAMYLCASSLTSSLGETQYFGPGTRLLVL.

The CDR3 loop reads CASSETSGDHNEQYF. The CDR3 nucleotides are TGTGCCAGCAGCGAGACTAGCGGGGATCACAATGAGCAGTACTTC. J is TRBJ2-7 and V is TRBV7-3, with 11 bases identical to TRBD2. V gave up 5 bases and J gave up 7 bases; unmatched junction bases: 10. CDR1 SGHTA and CDR2 FQGTGA come from the germline V gene. There are 15 residues in the CDR3.

The V gene is TRBV10-3, the J gene TRBJ1-5, with 8 bases identical to TRBD1. This CDR3 has 13 residues. Germline CDR1 ENHRY, CDR2 SYGVKD. Germline trimming cut 11 bases from V and 4 bases from J; bases unmatched to any gene: 7. CDR3 nucleotide sequence: TGTGCCGTCGGACAGGGTCAAAATCAGCCCCAGCATTTT. Amino acids: CAVGQGQNQPQHF.

The V and J genes are TRBV14 and TRBJ2-3; perhaps TRBD1 as D (6 bases). Trimming removed 4 bases from V and 0 bases from J, with 14 bases in between. Germline V gives CDR1 SGHDN, CDR2 FVKESK. The length of the CDR3 is 16 residues. The CDR3, as DNA: TGTGCCAGCAGCCGGTCACAGGGTTCTAGCACAGATACGCAGTATTTT. Translating gives CASSRSQGSSTDTQYF.

V and J are TRBV3-1 and TRBJ1-1; D may be TRBD1 (6 bases). The germline V gene has CDR1 LGHDT and CDR2 YNNKEL (reference sequence). V lost 4 bases and J 5 bases, leaving 11 bases between the germline ends. The CDR3 totals 13 residues. The CDR3 here is CASSRTEITEAFF. The CDR3 coding sequence is TGTGCCAGCAGCCGGACAGAGATTACTGAAGCTTTCTTT.

The rearrangement joins TRBV20-1 to TRBJ1-1, with 8 bases aligning to TRBD1. There are 16 residues in the CDR3. V lost 5 bases to trimming and J lost 0 bases; unmatched junction nucleotides: 11. Germline V gene sequence: CDR1 DFQATT, CDR2 SNEGSKA (reference sequence). The DNA of the CDR3 is TGCAGTGCTCCACGAGGGACAGGAGGATTGAACACTGAAGCTTTCTTT. Translation gives CSAPRGTGGLNTEAFF.

This clonotype came up a few times. J is TRBJ2-1 and V is TRBV7-9; D may be TRBD2 (7 bases). Germline CDR1 reads SEHNR; CDR2 reads FQNEAQ (reference sequence). The V end was cut by 4 bases, the J end by 0 bases, with 16 bases between. The CDR3 spans 17 residues. CDR3 protein: CASSSNRGGSSYNEQFF. CDR3 nucleotide sequence: TGTGCCAGCAGCTCAAACCGCGGGGGCAGCTCCTACAATGAGCAGTTCTTC.

This clonotype was detected only a few times. The gene calls are TRBV7-3 and TRBJ2-3; 7 positions match TRBD2. Per germline, CDR1 SGHTA and CDR2 FQGTGA. CDR3 length equals 17 residues. V shed 1 base, J shed 0 bases, and the junction held 7 bases outside the gene matches. The CDR3 region is CASSLSGSGPSTDTQYF. For the CDR3, the DNA is TGTGCCAGCAGCTTAAGTGGTAGCGGGCCAAGCACAGATACGCAGTATTTT.

The chain uses TRBV20-1 and TRBJ1-1; no reliable D call. There are 13 residues in the CDR3. With 1 base removed from V and 2 bases from J, the gap between germline ends came to 8 bases. In germline, CDR1 is DFQATT, CDR2 SNEGSKA (reference sequence). The CDR3 DNA reads TGCAGTGCTAGAGCGCCGACAAACACTGAAGCTTTCTTT. This codes for CSARAPTNTEAFF.

The chain couples TRBV3-1 to TRBJ2-2; D is unresolved. The CDR3 consists of 14 residues. Trimming took 3 bases from V and 8 from J, leaving 13 bases between them. Germline V lookup: CDR1 LGHDT, CDR2 YNNKEL (reference sequence). The CDR3 protein is CASSHVPASGELFF. In DNA form, the CDR3 reads TGTGCCAGCAGCCACGTCCCGGCCTCTGGGGAGCTGTTTTTT.

This clonotype has only a few counts. This chain uses TRBV12-3 or TRBV12-4 with TRBJ1-4, with 8 nucleotides matching TRBD1. This CDR3 is built from 13 residues. The J segment lost 8 bases and the V segment lost 2 bases, leaving 1 base of the junction unmatched. The CDR3 DNA reads as TGTGCCAGCAGTTTACAGGGGGCGGAAAAACTGTTTTTT. Amino acid sequence: CASSLQGAEKLFF.

The chain joins TRBV3-1 to TRBJ1-1; D unclear. CDR1 LGHDT and CDR2 YNNKEL come from the germline V gene (reference sequence). V was clipped by 7 bases and J by 4 bases, with 16 bases between them. The CDR3 covers 14 residues. CDR3 protein: CASNPALQSTEAFF. As DNA, the CDR3 is TGTGCCAGCAACCCAGCATTACAGAGCACTGAAGCTTTCTTT.

The chain links TRBV20-1 to TRBJ2-4, with D unclear. The J call may be in error: the DNA end matches TRBJ2-5 better. Germline V lookup: CDR1 DFQATT, CDR2 SNEGSKA (reference sequence). CDR3 length equals 14 residues. In nucleotides, the CDR3 is TGCAGTGCTAAGTCAGTGGGTTTCGAAGGGACCCAGTACTTC. Protein: CSAKSVGFEGTQYF.

This clonotype was picked up a small number of times. The rearrangement links TRBV6-1 to TRBJ1-2; 7 bases fit TRBD1. Trimming at V came to 0 bases and at J to 5 bases, leaving 9 bases not matched to a gene. The CDR3 covers 16 residues. Germline-derived CDR1 and CDR2 are MNHNS and SASEGT. CDR3 DNA sequence: TGTGCCAGCAGTGAAGCTGGCTCGACAGGGAAGTATGGCTACACCTTC. This translates into CASSEAGSTGKYGYTF.

V and J are TRBV7-3 and TRBJ2-3, with a possible D match to TRBD2 (7 bases). CDR3 length: 17 residues. CDR1 and CDR2 (germline): SGHTA, FQGTGA. Trimming pared 0 bases from V and 6 bases from J, leaving 19 bases between. The CDR3 is CASSLTGGPTSFDTQYF. The CDR3 DNA follows: TGTGCCAGCAGCTTAACGGGGGGGCCAACTAGCTTTGATACGCAGTATTTT.

This clonotype was picked up a small number of times. The chain carries TRBV5-1 and TRBJ1-2; perhaps TRBD1 as D (5 bases). CDR1 SGHRS and CDR2 YFSETQ come from the germline V gene. The CDR3 runs to 13 residues. Trimming cost V 0 bases and J 7 bases, with 10 bases left between them. The DNA of the CDR3 is TGCGCCAGCAGCTTGGCCTTCCAGGGTGGCTACACCTTC. Amino acid sequence: CASSLAFQGGYTF.

The chain combines TRBV20-1 with TRBJ1-5, with a weak D call TRBD1 (6 bases). V lost 2 bases and J lost 5, with 10 bases in between. Germline CDR1 and CDR2: DFQATT and SNEGSKA (reference sequence). This CDR3 contains 13 residues. CDR3 sequence (DNA): TGCAGTGCTAGAAGGGGGGAGGATCAGCCCCAGCATTTT. Its translation is CSARRGEDQPQHF.

The chain uses TRBV20-1 and TRBJ2-1; the D gene is possibly TRBD2 (5 bases). The CDR3 contains 13 residues. Looked up from germline, CDR1 is DFQATT and CDR2 is SNEGSKA (reference sequence). V was trimmed by 5 bases and J by 2 bases, leaving 10 bases between them. The CDR3 nucleotides are TGCAGTGCTCGTAGCGCGACCTACAATGAGCAGTTCTTC. Translating gives CSARSATYNEQFF.